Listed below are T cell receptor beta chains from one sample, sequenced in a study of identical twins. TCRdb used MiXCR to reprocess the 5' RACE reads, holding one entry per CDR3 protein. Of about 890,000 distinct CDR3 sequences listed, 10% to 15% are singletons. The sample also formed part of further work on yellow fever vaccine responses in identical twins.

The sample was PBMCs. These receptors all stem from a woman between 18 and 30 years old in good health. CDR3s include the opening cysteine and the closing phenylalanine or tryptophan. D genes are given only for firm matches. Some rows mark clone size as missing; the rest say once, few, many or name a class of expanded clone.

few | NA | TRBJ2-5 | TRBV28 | TGTGCCAGCAGTACCCTCCAGCGGCAGGGGGAGACCCAGTACTTC | CASSTLQRQGETQYF
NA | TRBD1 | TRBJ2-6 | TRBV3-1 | TGTGCCACCAGCCAGGGACAGGGGTTCTCTGGGGCCAACGTCCTGACTTTC | CATSQGQGFSGANVLTF
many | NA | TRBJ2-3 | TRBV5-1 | TGCGCCAGCAGCTTGTTGGCCAGGGGGACTAGCACAGATACGCAGTATTTT | CASSLLARGTSTDTQYF
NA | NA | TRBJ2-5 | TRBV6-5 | TGTGCCAGCAGTTACTGGGCAGGGGATATTGGAGAGACCCAGTACTTC | CASSYWAGDIGETQYF
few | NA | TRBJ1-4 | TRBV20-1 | TGCAGTGCTGTGCCGGCCCCGGGACCTCCCGTGAAAGAAAAACTGTTTTTT | CSAVPAPGPPVKEKLFF
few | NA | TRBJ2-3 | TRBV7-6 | TGTGCCAGCAGCTTAGCGGATCTAACAGGCGAGGCTGCAGATACGCAGTATTTT | CASSLADLTGEAADTQYF
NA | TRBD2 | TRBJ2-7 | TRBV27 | TGTGCCAGCAGTTTACGACTAGCGGGACCGAGGGGCTCCTACGAGCAGTACTTC | CASSLRLAGPRGSYEQYF
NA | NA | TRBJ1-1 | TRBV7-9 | TGTGCCAGCAGGTACTACGGGACACTGAACACTGAAGCTTTCTTT | CASRYYGTLNTEAFF
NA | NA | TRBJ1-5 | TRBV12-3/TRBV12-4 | TGTGCCAGCAGTTACGCACATAGCAATCAGCCCCAGCATTTT | CASSYAHSNQPQHF
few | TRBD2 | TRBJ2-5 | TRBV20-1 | TGCAGTGCTAGAGACCTAGCGGGGGCGCAAGAGACCCAGTACTTC | CSARDLAGAQETQYF
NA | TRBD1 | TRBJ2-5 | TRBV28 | TGTGCCAGCAGTCCCATCTCGGACAGGTCCCAAGAGACCCAGTACTTC | CASSPISDRSQETQYF
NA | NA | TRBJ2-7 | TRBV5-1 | TGCGCCAGCAGCTTCGGTTCGTTCGCGGCAGGTCATGCCTACGAGCAGTACTTC | CASSFGSFAAGHAYEQYF
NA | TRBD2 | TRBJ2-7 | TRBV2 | TGTGCCAGCATCGGACTAGCGACCTACGAGCAGTACTTC | CASIGLATYEQYF
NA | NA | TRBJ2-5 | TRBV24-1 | TGTGCCACCAGCGACTCTGGATCGGGGGGCTTAGGGTTCCTCCGCCAGTACTTC | CATSDSGSGGLGFLRQYF
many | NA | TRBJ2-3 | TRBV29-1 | TGCAGCGTTGATCGGCGACCTAGCACAGATACGCAGTATTTT | CSVDRRPSTDTQYF
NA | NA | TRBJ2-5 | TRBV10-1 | TGCGCCAGCAGTCGGGGTGGGAACCAAGAGACCCAGTACTTC | CASSRGGNQETQYF
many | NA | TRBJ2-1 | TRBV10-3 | TGTGCCATCAGTGAGGGGGGGCTCGGTGAGCAGTTCTTC | CAISEGGLGEQFF
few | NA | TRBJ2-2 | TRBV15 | TGTGCCACCAGCAGAGAAGGGTCATGGACCGGGGAGCTGTTTTTT | CATSREGSWTGELFF
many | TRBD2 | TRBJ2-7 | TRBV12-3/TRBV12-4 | TGTGCCAGCAGTCCACCGGGACTAACCTACGAGCAGTACTTC | CASSPPGLTYEQYF
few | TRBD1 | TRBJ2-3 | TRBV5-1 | TGCGCCAGCAGCTTGGGACAGAGACAGGGGACTACAGATACGCAGTATTTT | CASSLGQRQGTTDTQYF
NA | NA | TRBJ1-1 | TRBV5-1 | TGCGCCAGCGGCTCCGCAGGGGTGAACACTGAAGCTTTCTTT | CASGSAGVNTEAFF
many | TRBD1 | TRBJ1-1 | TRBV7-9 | TGTGCCAGTCAAGGCGACAGGGGGCTTGGCACTGAAGCTTTCTTT | CASQGDRGLGTEAFF
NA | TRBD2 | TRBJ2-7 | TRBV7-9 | TGTGCCAGCAGCGATAAAGGGTCGGGACTAGCATCCTACGAGCAGTACTTC | CASSDKGSGLASYEQYF
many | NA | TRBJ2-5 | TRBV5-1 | TGCGCCAGCAGCTTGGTTTCCGGGGGGCTCGAGACCCAGTACTTC | CASSLVSGGLETQYF
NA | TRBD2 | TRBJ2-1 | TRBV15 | TGTGCCACCAGCAGGGGCTACGAACTAGCGGATGAGCAGTTCTTC | CATSRGYELADEQFF
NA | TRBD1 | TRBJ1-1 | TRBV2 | TGTGCCAGCTCCGACAGGGGGGGTGAAGCTTTCTTT | CASSDRGGEAFF
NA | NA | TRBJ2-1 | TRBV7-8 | TGTGCCAGCAGCTTAGTCGTTTGGCGGGAGCCTACTACCAGGGGAAATGAGCAGTTCTTC | CASSLVVWREPTTRGNEQFF
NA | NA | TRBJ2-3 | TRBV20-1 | TGCAGTGCTATTGGCGAGAGCACAGATACGCAGTATTTT | CSAIGESTDTQYF
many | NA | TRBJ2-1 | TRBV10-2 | TGCGCCAGCAAAGAAGGCGGGGTCTCCTACAATGAGCAGTTCTTC | CASKEGGVSYNEQFF
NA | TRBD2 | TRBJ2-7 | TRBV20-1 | TGCAGTGCTAGAGATCCCACTAGCGGGAGTTACGAGCAGTACTTC | CSARDPTSGSYEQYF
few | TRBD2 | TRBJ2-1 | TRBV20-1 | TGCAGTGCTAGACTAGCGGGAGGGAGGAATGAGCAGTTCTTC | CSARLAGGRNEQFF
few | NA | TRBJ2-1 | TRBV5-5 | TGTGCCAGCAGCTCCCAGGGACTCGGGGCGGGTTGGAATGAGCAGTTCTTC | CASSSQGLGAGWNEQFF
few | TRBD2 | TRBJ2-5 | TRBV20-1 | TGCAGTGCTTCCGCGACTAGCGGGCGCCAGGGGGAGACCCAGTACTTC | CSASATSGRQGETQYF
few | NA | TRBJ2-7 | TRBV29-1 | TGCAGCGTGGAGCAGTTCGTCGAGCAGTACTTC | CSVEQFVEQYF
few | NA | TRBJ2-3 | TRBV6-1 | TGTGCCAGCCGAAGCCTAAGCACAGATACGCAGTATTTT | CASRSLSTDTQYF
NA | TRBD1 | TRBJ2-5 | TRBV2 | TGTGCCAGCACCTTGGACAGGGCTCAAGAGACCCAGTACTTC | CASTLDRAQETQYF
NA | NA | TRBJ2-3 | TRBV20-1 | TGCAGTGCCCCGAGGGACTCAGATACGCAGTATTTT | CSAPRDSDTQYF
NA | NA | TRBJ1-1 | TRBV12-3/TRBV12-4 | TGTGCCAGCACCCAACAGGGAATTGGGGCTGAAGCTTTCTTT | CASTQQGIGAEAFF
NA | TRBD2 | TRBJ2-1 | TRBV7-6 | TGTGCCAGCAGCTTAGTGAGGACTAGCGGGGGAGGTGAGCAGTTCTTC | CASSLVRTSGGGEQFF
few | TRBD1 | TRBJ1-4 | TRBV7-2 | TGTGCCAGCAGCCGAACCCCCGGAAGGGGGCAGGACGAAAAACTGTTTTTT | CASSRTPGRGQDEKLFF
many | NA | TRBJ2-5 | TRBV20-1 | TGCAGTGCTAGAGATCCGGCTAGCGTTGCGGATACCCAGTACTTC | CSARDPASVADTQYF
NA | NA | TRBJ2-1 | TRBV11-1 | TGTGCCAGCAGCTTAGCGCTAATGGGAGGTAGGGCCTACAATGAGCAGTTCTTC | CASSLALMGGRAYNEQFF
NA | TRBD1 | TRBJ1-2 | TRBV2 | TGTGCCAGCAGTGGGGGGACAGGCGCCTTGGACTATGGCTACACCTTC | CASSGGTGALDYGYTF
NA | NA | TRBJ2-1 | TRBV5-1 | TGCGCCAGCAGCTTGGCCACAGGGTGGACTTACAATGAGCAGTTCTTC | CASSLATGWTYNEQFF
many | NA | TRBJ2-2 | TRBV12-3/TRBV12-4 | TGTGCCAGCAGTTTAGCGCTAAATCCGATGAACACCGGGGAGCTGTTTTTT | CASSLALNPMNTGELFF
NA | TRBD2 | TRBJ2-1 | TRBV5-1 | TGCGCCAGCAGCTTGGCCCTTAGCGGGGTTGGCTACAATGAGCAGTTCTTC | CASSLALSGVGYNEQFF
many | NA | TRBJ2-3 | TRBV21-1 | TGTGCCAGCAGCAAAGAGATTAGCGGGAGTGCGCAGTATTTT | CASSKEISGSAQYF